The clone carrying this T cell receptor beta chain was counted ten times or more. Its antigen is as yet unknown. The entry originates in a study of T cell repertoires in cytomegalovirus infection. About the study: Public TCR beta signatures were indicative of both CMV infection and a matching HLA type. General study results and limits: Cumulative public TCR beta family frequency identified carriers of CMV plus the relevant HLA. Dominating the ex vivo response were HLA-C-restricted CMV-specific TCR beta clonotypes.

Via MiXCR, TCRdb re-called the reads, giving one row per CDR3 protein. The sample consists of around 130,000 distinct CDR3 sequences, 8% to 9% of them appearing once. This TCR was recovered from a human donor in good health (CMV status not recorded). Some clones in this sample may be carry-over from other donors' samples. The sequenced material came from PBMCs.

The CDR3, as DNA: TGCGCCAGCAGCCAAGAGGGTCAGGTTCCGAACACCGGGGAGCTGTTTTTT. Its translation: CASSQEGQVPNTGELFF. The chain employs TRBV4-1 and TRBJ2-2, with no clear D. Trimming shortened V by 0 bases and J by 0 bases, and 11 bases separated the two germline ends. The germline CDR1 and CDR2 sequences are MGHRA and YSYEKL. This CDR3 has 17 residues.